A single sample is the source of the 30 T cell receptor beta chains below, sequenced in a study of identical twins. Using its own MiXCR run on the 5' RACE reads, TCRdb lists one record per CDR3 protein. The sample includes approximately 700,000 distinct CDR3 sequences, around 6% of them seen just once. The sequencing sample was made of naive T cells sorted from blood. These receptors were taken from a young man in good health.

In this sample, this clonotype turned up many times. This rearrangement joins TRBV24-1 to TRBJ2-3, with 12 bases identical to TRBD1. The J segment lost 8 bases and the V segment lost 3 bases, leaving 11 bases of the junction unmatched. Germline CDR1 is KGHDR and CDR2 is SFDVKD. The CDR3 covers 17 residues. CDR3 sequence (DNA): TGTGCCACCAGTGATGCTACACCGGGACAGGGGGCCGGTACGCAGTATTTT. This translates into CATSDATPGQGAGTQYF.

This clonotype has a count of ten or more. The V and J genes are TRBV7-9 and TRBJ2-3; D remains ambiguous. Germline CDR1 and CDR2: SEHNR and FQNEAQ (reference sequence). The CDR3 extends over 16 amino acids. V gave up 2 bases and J gave up 4 bases, with 16 bases separating them. The CDR3, as DNA: TGTGCCAGCAGCTTATCTCCAGTGGTCGGCCCAGATACGCAGTATTTT. Amino acid sequence: CASSLSPVVGPDTQYF.

This clonotype was seen only a few times. DNA for the CDR3: TGCGCCAGCAGTCCGGACTACTCTCTAAACGAGCAGTACTTC. Its translation: CASSPDYSLNEQYF. The chain couples TRBV10-2 to TRBJ2-7, with a tentative D call TRBD2 (6 bases). Germline V gene sequence: CDR1 WSHSY, CDR2 SAAADI. The V gene lost 5 bases and the J gene lost 5 bases, with 16 bases spanning the gap. CDR3 length: 14 amino acids.

The chain is built from TRBV28 and TRBJ1-4; TRBD1 aligns across 7 bases. The CDR3 contains 14 residues. V dropped 4 bases and J dropped 8; count of bases not matched to a gene: 7. Per the germline V gene, CDR1 is MDHEN and CDR2 is SYDVKM. In nucleotides, the CDR3 is TGTGCCAGCAGTTCCCGAGACAGGGACGAAAAACTGTTTTTT. Translation gives CASSSRDRDEKLFF.

This chain connects TRBV11-2 to TRBJ1-4; D call uncertain. This CDR3 is built from 14 residues. V was pared by 7 bases and J by 7 bases, with 16 bases between. Germline V gene sequence: CDR1 SGHAT, CDR2 FQNNGV. The CDR3 coding sequence is TGTGCCAGCACCCAACTCCGGTCGAGTGAAAAACTGTTTTTT. Encoded protein: CASTQLRSSEKLFF. Together with reference TRBV11-2 and TRBJ1-4, the CDR3 gives the full variable domain: EAGVAQSPRYKIIEKRQSVAFWCNPISGHATLYWYQQILGQGPKLLIQFQNNGVVDDSQLPKDRFSAERLKGVDSTLKIQPAKLEDSAVYLCASTQLRSSEKLFFGSGTQLSVL.

The rearrangement links TRBV27 to TRBJ2-1; D possibly matches TRBD1 or TRBD2 (5 bases each). Germline CDR1 MNHEY, CDR2 SMNVEV (reference sequence). The CDR3 spans 12 residues. Trimming stripped 8 bases from V and 6 bases from J, with 11 bases between. The CDR3 nucleotides read TGTGCCAGCGGGTTGGGGGTCAATGAGCAGTTCTTC. This codes for CASGLGVNEQFF.

This clonotype was seen repeatedly, ten times or more. The chain carries TRBV27 and TRBJ1-6; unclear D gene. The CDR3 is 14 amino acids. Trimming removed 7 bases at V and 0 bases at J, with 7 bases between. CDR1 is MNHEY and CDR2 is SMNVEV in the germline V gene (reference sequence). The CDR3 DNA follows: TGTGCCAGCACGAGACGCTCCTATAATTCACCCCTCCACTTT. Translation gives CASTRRSYNSPLHF.

J is TRBJ2-5 and V is TRBV2; no reliable D call. With 2 bases removed from V and 3 bases from J, the gap between germline ends came to 16 bases. This CDR3 is built from 16 residues. The germline gives CDR1 SNHLY, CDR2 FYNNEI. As DNA, the CDR3 is TGTGCCAGCAGTGAAAGAAGAACTTCTGGGAAAGAGACCCAGTACTTC. Amino acid sequence: CASSERRTSGKETQYF.

This clonotype was recorded at least ten times. The V call is TRBV28, the J call TRBJ2-3, with D perhaps matching TRBD1 (5 bases). Germline assignment: CDR1 MDHEN and CDR2 SYDVKM. The length of the CDR3 is 13 residues. V was cut by 6 bases and J by 2 bases, with 9 bases left in between. The CDR3, as DNA: TGTGCCAGCAGGACAGAGAACACAGATACGCAGTATTTT. It encodes CASRTENTDTQYF.

This clonotype has at least ten counts. The J gene is TRBJ2-1, the V gene TRBV20-1; TRBD2 matches 8 bases. V gave up 2 bases and J gave up 0 bases; unmatched junction bases: 15. The germline V gene has CDR1 DFQATT and CDR2 SNEGSKA (reference sequence). This CDR3 has 19 amino acids. The CDR3 region has the DNA TGCAGTGCTAGAATATCGGGTGGCGGGAGGTCGAGCTCCTACAATGAGCAGTTCTTC. This encodes CSARISGGGRSSSYNEQFF.

This clonotype was seen repeatedly, ten times or more. This rearrangement joins TRBV5-1 to TRBJ2-7, with D possibly being TRBD2 (5 bases). V dropped 0 bases and J dropped 1 base, with 11 bases sitting between them. This CDR3 comprises 15 residues. From germline, CDR1 is SGHRS and CDR2 YFSETQ. In nucleotides, the CDR3 is TGCGCCAGCAGCTTGGACGGAGAGCGGTCCTACGAGCAGTACGTC. Translating it yields CASSLDGERSYEQYV.

The table lists this clonotype with a few counts. V usage is TRBV30 and J usage is TRBJ2-2; D might be TRBD1 (5 bases). This CDR3 is 13 amino acids long. Germline V gene sequence: CDR1 GTSNPN, CDR2 SVGIG (reference sequence). Deletions cut 1 base from V and 8 bases from J, with 11 bases between. CDR3 sequence: CAWSGPYRGELFF. DNA for the CDR3: TGTGCCTGGAGTGGGCCTTACAGGGGGGAGCTGTTTTTT.

Ten or more counts support this clonotype. The chain uses TRBV12-3 or TRBV12-4 and TRBJ2-3, with a weak D call TRBD2 (5 bases). The germline V and J ends were trimmed by 7 bases and 1 base, with 12 bases remaining between them. This CDR3 has 14 amino acids. The DNA for the CDR3 is TGTGCCAGCACCCTCCAGGAGGGCACAGATACGCAGTATTTT. Translation: CASTLQEGTDTQYF.

This clonotype was recorded many times. V and J are TRBV10-3 and TRBJ1-2, with D unresolved. The germline V gene encodes CDR1 ENHRY and CDR2 SYGVKD. The CDR3 consists of 13 residues. V shed 3 bases and J shed 3 bases, with 8 bases lying between them. The CDR3 spells CAISESGDYGYTF. The DNA of the CDR3 is TGTGCCATCAGTGAATCTGGGGACTATGGCTACACCTTC.

This clonotype was counted many times. The chain links TRBV29-1 to TRBJ2-3; TRBD2 aligns across 10 bases. CDR3 size: 14 residues. V shed 6 bases, J shed 3 bases, and the junction held 6 bases outside the gene matches. Germline lookup yields CDR1 SQVTM and CDR2 ANQGSEA. The CDR3 loop reads CSVQAGGRTDTQYF. DNA for the CDR3: TGCAGCGTGCAAGCGGGAGGGCGGACAGATACGCAGTATTTT.

This clonotype was seen a handful of times. V gene TRBV18 combines with J gene TRBJ2-1, with 7 bases lining up with TRBD2. This CDR3 has 13 amino acids. Trimming at V came to 3 bases and at J to 9 bases, leaving 5 bases not matched to a gene. The germline gives CDR1 KGHSH, CDR2 LQKENI. The CDR3 region has the DNA TGTGCCAGCTCACCGACGAGGGAGGGTGAGCAGTTCTTC. Its protein product is CASSPTREGEQFF.

The chain couples TRBV12-5 to TRBJ2-1, with a possible D match to TRBD2 (5 bases). Germline V gene data show CDR1 as LGHNT and CDR2 as FRNRAP. Trimming removed 2 bases at V and 2 bases at J, with 13 bases between. The CDR3 loop spans 16 amino acids. The CDR3 reads CASGLIRGRPYNEQFF. DNA of the CDR3: TGTGCTAGTGGTTTGATCCGGGGTCGCCCCTACAATGAGCAGTTCTTC.

Ten or more counts support this clonotype. Written as DNA, the CDR3 is TGTGCCAGCAGCTTCCAGGCGAACTCTTTTTACGAGCAGTACTTC. This gives the protein CASSFQANSFYEQYF. The chain has TRBV5-4 and TRBJ2-7; no firm D call. In germline, CDR1 is SGHNT, CDR2 YYREEE (reference sequence). The CDR3 is made up of 15 amino acids. V was shortened by 2 bases and J by 4 bases, with 16 bases between the two germline ends.

The gene calls are TRBV29-1 and TRBJ2-1, with D unresolved. V lost 4 bases and J lost 12, with 19 bases in between. The CDR3 has 13 residues. Per the germline V gene, CDR1 is SQVTM and CDR2 is ANQGSEA. The DNA for the CDR3 is TGCAGCGTTGGCGGAGCCGGCGCCCTTGCGCAGTTCTTC. Amino acids: CSVGGAGALAQFF.

This clonotype was counted many times. V and J are TRBV6-1 and TRBJ1-5, with 11 bases matching TRBD1. V dropped 7 bases and J dropped 0; count of bases not matched to a gene: 8. This CDR3 has 17 amino acids. Per the germline V gene, CDR1 is MNHNS and CDR2 is SASEGT. The CDR3 nucleotides read TGTGCCAGCATCAAGGCGGACAGGGGGCTTAGCAATCAGCCCCAGCATTTT. This codes for CASIKADRGLSNQPQHF.

At least ten counts were recorded for this clonotype. V gene TRBV2 combines with J gene TRBJ1-2; a possible D gene is TRBD1 (5 bases). The CDR3 runs to 15 residues. Trimming pared 10 bases from V and 1 base from J, leaving 19 bases between. Germline V lookup: CDR1 SNHLY, CDR2 FYNNEI. The CDR3 DNA reads TGTGCCACATCATTGCAGGGACCAGATAACTATGGCTACACCTTC. Residues: CATSLQGPDNYGYTF.

This clonotype was found many times. The chain employs TRBV27 and TRBJ1-6, with no clear D. Germline CDR1 and CDR2: MNHEY and SMNVEV (reference sequence). The CDR3 is made up of 15 amino acids. Trimming removed 3 bases from V and 8 bases from J, with 14 bases in between. The CDR3 sequence: CASSFQALPDSPLHF. The CDR3, as DNA: TGTGCCAGCAGTTTTCAAGCTCTCCCGGATTCACCCCTCCACTTT.

V usage is TRBV19 and J usage is TRBJ1-5; D gene uncertain. V lost 6 bases and J lost 2, with 17 bases in between. Germline CDR1 reads LNHDA; CDR2 reads SQIVND (reference sequence). This CDR3 has 16 residues. CDR3 coding DNA: TGTGCCAGTAGCCAACCGGGCCCCACTGGCAATCAGCCCCAGCATTTT. It specifies CASSQPGPTGNQPQHF.

V and J are TRBV5-1 and TRBJ2-7; 7 bases are a match to TRBD1. The CDR3 length is 14 residues. The germline CDR1 and CDR2 sequences are SGHRS and YFSETQ. V was clipped by 4 bases and J by 4 bases; unmatched bases: 8. CDR3 DNA: TGCGCCAGCAGCCCGAGGGACAGCCTTTACGAGCAGTACTTC. Amino acids: CASSPRDSLYEQYF. The full variable domain, in which reference TRBV5-1 and TRBJ2-7 provide the parts outside the CDR3, is KAGVTQTPRYLIKTRGQQVTLSCSPISGHRSVSWYQQTPGQGLQFLFEYFSETQRNKGNFPGRFSGRQFSNSRSEMNVSTLELGDSALYLCASSPRDSLYEQYFGPGTRLTVT.

The genes are TRBV6-6 and TRBJ1-5, with a possible D match to TRBD1 (5 bases). Trimming took 6 bases from V and 9 from J, leaving 12 bases between them. The CDR3 has 12 amino acids. Per the germline V gene, CDR1 is MNHNY and CDR2 is SVGAGI (reference sequence). This chain's CDR3 is CASSHYRSPQHF. CDR3 sequence (DNA): TGTGCCAGCAGCCACTACAGGTCGCCCCAGCATTTT.

This clonotype occurred many times. The chain joins TRBV7-3 to TRBJ2-1, with 7 bases lining up with TRBD1. V dropped 4 bases and J dropped 4; count of bases not matched to a gene: 7. This CDR3 contains 15 residues. From germline, CDR1 is SGHTA and CDR2 FQGTGA. CDR3: CASSSDRNNYNEQFF. Written as DNA, the CDR3 is TGTGCCAGCAGCTCGGACAGGAATAATTACAATGAGCAGTTCTTC.

Ten or more counts support this clonotype. The rearrangement uses TRBV5-1 and TRBJ2-5; TRBD1 matches at 8 bases. CDR1 and CDR2 from the germline V gene are SGHRS and YFSETQ. The V segment lost 2 bases and the J segment 1 base; nucleotides outside the gene matches: 7. The CDR3 is 16 residues long. CDR3 in DNA: TGCGCCAGCAGCTTCGCCGGGACAGGAATCCAAGAGACCCAGTACTTC. Protein sequence: CASSFAGTGIQETQYF.

This clonotype occurred many times. The chain has TRBV12-3 or TRBV12-4 and TRBJ2-1; TRBD2 aligns across 11 bases. Unmatched junction bases numbered 11, after V lost 6 bases and J lost 7 bases. CDR3 length equals 16 residues. The CDR3, as DNA: TGTGCCAGCAGCCGACGGGTGGCTAGCGGGAGGAATGAGCAGTTCTTC. This codes for CASSRRVASGRNEQFF.

This clonotype was counted at least ten times. CDR3 sequence: CASSTREADTQYF. The CDR3 region has the DNA TGTGCCAGCTCAACGCGGGAGGCAGATACGCAGTATTTT. The genes are TRBV18 and TRBJ2-3; 8 positions match TRBD2. J gave up 4 bases and V 5 bases, and 2 bases lay outside the gene matches. Germline CDR1 KGHSH, CDR2 LQKENI. The CDR3 is 13 amino acids.

The chain combines TRBV7-8 with TRBJ2-1; either TRBD1 or TRBD2 may supply D (7 bases each). The CDR3 runs to 16 residues. CDR1 and CDR2 (germline): SGHVS, FQNEAQ. V shed 4 bases and J shed 9 bases, with 22 bases lying between them. The CDR3, as DNA: TGTGCCAGCAGCTCAGGGGGGGGGAGCCCAGGGGGTGAGCAGTTCTTC. As protein: CASSSGGGSPGGEQFF.